Below, one T cell receptor beta chain is given with its context. Antigen specificity is unknown. The CDR3 is 15 residues long. V was pared by 7 bases and J by 2 bases, with 18 bases between. Germline V gene sequence: CDR1 MDHEN, CDR2 SYDVKM. The assay was immunoSEQ multiplex PCR, and TCRdb's table has in-frame clones only and misses some. Among approximately 150,000 clones listed, approximately 90% were seen once. The data stem from a study of T cell responses to AZD1222 COVID-19 vaccine. Study results and limitations: Females outnumbered males among donors, who were mostly white British; clonal diversity was possibly underestimated. Among those given AZD1222, only six were seropositive at baseline.

This clonotype was sampled from an adult in good health. Source: peripheral blood, taken on day 0 of AZD1222 vaccination. The chain is built from TRBV28 and TRBJ2-7; D perhaps matches TRBD1 (8 bases). The CDR3 sequence is CASTEGTGGAYEQYF. Here the CDR3 DNA reads TGTGCCAGCACCGAGGGCACAGGGGGGGCCTACGAGCAGTACTTC.